The 10 T cell receptor beta chains given below trace back to one sample, sequenced in a study of identical twins. Using its own MiXCR run on the 5' RACE reads, TCRdb lists one record per CDR3 protein. The data show some 270,000 distinct CDR3 sequences, with around 8% seen just once and less than 4% held by the top ten. In addition, the sample was reused for a study of yellow fever vaccine responses in identical twins.

The sample consisted of CD8+ T cells sorted from blood. All receptors derive from a woman aged 18-35 years in good health.

This clonotype has just a few counts. The V call is TRBV7-3, the J call TRBJ2-3; no clear D gene. This CDR3 region has 15 residues. V gave up 0 bases and J gave up 0 bases, with 7 bases separating them. Germline V gene lookup returns CDR1 SGHTA and CDR2 FQGTGA. CDR3 bases: TGTGCCAGCAGCTTAACCTTGTCTAGCACAGATACGCAGTATTTT. Encoded protein: CASSLTLSSTDTQYF.

This clonotype occurred a few times. The chain couples TRBV7-9 to TRBJ2-1, with 11 bases fitting TRBD2. The CDR3 is 16 amino acids. From germline, CDR1 is SEHNR and CDR2 FQNEAQ (reference sequence). J gave up 2 bases and V 5 bases, and 5 bases lay outside the gene matches. The DNA of the CDR3 is TGTGCCAGCAGCCTCCCGACTAGCGGGGCCTACAATGAGCAGTTCTTC. Its protein is CASSLPTSGAYNEQFF.

This clonotype has only a few counts. The V and J genes are TRBV4-1 and TRBJ2-2; 7 bases line up with TRBD1. V lost 6 bases, J lost 7 bases, and 11 bases stayed unmatched. CDR3 length: 15 amino acids. Germline CDR1 MGHRA, CDR2 YSYEKL. For the CDR3, the DNA is TGCGCCAGCAGACTCCGGGACAGTGCGATCGGGGAGCTGTTTTTT. Its protein product is CASRLRDSAIGELFF.

This clonotype occurred many times. The rearrangement uses TRBV20-1 and TRBJ2-3; TRBD1 matches 10 bases. CDR1 is DFQATT, CDR2 SNEGSKA, per germline (reference sequence). The J segment lost 4 bases and the V segment lost 6 bases, leaving 10 bases of the junction unmatched. The CDR3 runs to 15 residues. DNA for the CDR3: TGCAGTGCCGCCTCCGGGACAGGGGTCCCAGATACGCAGTATTTT. Translated, it gives CSAASGTGVPDTQYF.

This clonotype was counted between two and nine times. The rearrangement links TRBV7-2 to TRBJ2-7, with a tentative D call TRBD2 (5 bases). Germline V gene data show CDR1 as SGHTA and CDR2 as FQGNSA. This CDR3 is 16 amino acids long. V shed 3 bases and J shed 0 bases, with 15 bases lying between them. The CDR3 spells CASSFPTGSSSYEQYF. The CDR3 coding sequence is TGTGCCAGCAGCTTCCCCACGGGATCTAGCTCCTACGAGCAGTACTTC.

This clonotype has only a few counts. This chain joins TRBV24-1 and TRBJ2-2; TRBD1 agrees at 9 bases. The CDR3 is 18 residues long. The ends lost 2 bases at V and 1 base at J; junction bases unmatched: 7. In germline, CDR1 is KGHDR, CDR2 SFDVKD. The CDR3 spells CATSDWTAGQGNTGELFF. Here the CDR3 DNA reads TGTGCCACCAGTGATTGGACCGCGGGACAGGGGAACACCGGGGAGCTGTTTTTT.

The chain is built from TRBV4-1 and TRBJ2-7; D remains ambiguous. The V end was cut by 0 bases, the J end by 3 bases, with 15 bases between. Germline V gene sequence: CDR1 MGHRA, CDR2 YSYEKL. This CDR3 has 16 residues. CDR3 residues: CASSQEDQVTLYEQYF. DNA for the CDR3: TGCGCCAGCAGCCAAGAGGACCAGGTTACCCTCTACGAGCAGTACTTC.

This clonotype was counted a few times. The V and J genes are TRBV11-2 and TRBJ2-7; D ambiguous. Germline V gene data show CDR1 as SGHAT and CDR2 as FQNNGV. Trimming pared 6 bases from V and 3 bases from J, leaving 9 bases between. The CDR3 loop spans 12 amino acids. The CDR3 sequence is CASSHLIYEQYF. CDR3 DNA sequence: TGTGCCAGCAGTCACCTAATCTACGAGCAGTACTTC.

CDR3 DNA: TGTGCCAGCAGCCCGTTGGGGTTAGGGCCAGATACGCAGTATTTT. This translates into CASSPLGLGPDTQYF. The gene calls are TRBV14 and TRBJ2-3; unclear D gene. The CDR3 totals 15 residues. Trimming stripped 4 bases from V and 4 bases from J, with 15 bases between. Germline CDR1 and CDR2: SGHDN and FVKESK.

This clonotype has a handful of counts. The rearrangement uses TRBV20-1 and TRBJ2-3; 7 nucleotides align to TRBD2. Per germline, CDR1 DFQATT and CDR2 SNEGSKA (reference sequence). The CDR3 is 15 amino acids. J gave up 5 bases and V 4 bases, and 12 bases lay outside the gene matches. CDR3 DNA sequence: TGCAGTGCTACGCGGGGGTCGGATATCATAGATACGCAGTATTTT. Its protein product is CSATRGSDIIDTQYF.